Below are 18 T cell receptor beta chains sequenced from a single sample in a study of blood T cell repertoires in COVID-19. The data were produced by immunoSEQ multiplex PCR, yet TCRdb's version contains in-frame clones alone and is incomplete. The table shows about 98,000 clones, with 80% to 90% occurring only once. Sequencing was carried out using peripheral blood. The receptors stem from a man aged 40-50 years with active or convalescent COVID-19.

This clone was picked up one time. This rearrangement joins TRBV19 to TRBJ2-5, with TRBD2 matching over 10 bases. Per germline, CDR1 LNHDA and CDR2 SQIVND (reference sequence). Trimming removed 2 bases from V and 2 bases from J; junction bases left unmatched: 14. The CDR3 runs to 19 residues. The CDR3 coding sequence is TGTGCCAGTAGTATATGGGCCAGCGGGGGGGCCAGGTCTCAAGAGACCCAGTACTTC. Its translation is CASSIWASGGARSQETQYF.

V gene TRBV9 combines with J gene TRBJ2-1; 15 positions match TRBD2. CDR3 length: 18 amino acids. Germline V gives CDR1 SGDLS, CDR2 YYNGEE. V shed 4 bases, J shed 4 bases, and the junction held 9 bases outside the gene matches. The CDR3 is CASSFGTSGGLGYNEQFF. CDR3 DNA: TGTGCCAGCAGCTTCGGGACTAGCGGGGGGCTAGGGTACAATGAGCAGTTCTTC.

The rearrangement links TRBV3-1 (or the pseudogene TRBV3-2) to TRBJ1-2, with 7 bases lining up with TRBD1. CDR3 length equals 14 residues. The V and J ends lost 4 bases and 4 bases, in that order; junction bases with no gene match: 6. CDR1 and CDR2 (germline): LGHDT, YNNKEL (reference sequence). For the CDR3, the DNA is TGTGCCAGCAGCCCGAGGGGGACAGTCTATGGCTACACCTTC. Protein sequence: CASSPRGTVYGYTF.

The rearrangement joins TRBV2 to TRBJ2-5; 7 nucleotides match TRBD1. Germline V gives CDR1 SNHLY, CDR2 FYNNEI. The V and J ends lost 5 bases and 3 bases, in that order; junction bases with no gene match: 9. The CDR3 runs to 15 residues. The CDR3 DNA reads as TGTGCCAGCAGTCCGACCGGGACAGTAAAAGAGACCCAGTACTTC. Translating it yields CASSPTGTVKETQYF.

This clone has a single count. This rearrangement joins TRBV30 to TRBJ1-6; 7 bases align to TRBD1. With 5 bases clipped from V and 7 bases from J, the junction kept 11 bases outside the gene matches. CDR3 length equals 15 residues. The germline gives CDR1 GTSNPN, CDR2 SVGIG (reference sequence). CDR3 bases: TGTGCCTGGCTTGGGGGGACAGACAACAATTCACCCCTCCACTTT. Translation gives CAWLGGTDNNSPLHF.

This clone has just one count. This chain links TRBV6-5 with TRBJ1-6; TRBD1 aligns across 10 bases. The CDR3 extends over 14 amino acids. Trimming cost V 7 bases and J 8 bases; bases outside gene matches: 5. Per the germline V gene, CDR1 is MNHEY and CDR2 is SVGAGI. The CDR3 region is CASKMTGGYSPLHF. The DNA of the CDR3 is TGTGCCAGCAAGATGACAGGGGGCTATTCACCCCTCCACTTT.

The V call is TRBV5-4, the J call TRBJ2-3; D is unresolved. Germline V lookup: CDR1 SGHNT, CDR2 YYREEE (reference sequence). Trimming shortened V by 0 bases and J by 5 bases, and 7 bases separated the two germline ends. The CDR3 spans 13 residues. The CDR3 here is CASSLEPRDTQYF. The DNA for the CDR3 is TGTGCCAGCAGCTTGGAACCCAGAGATACGCAGTATTTT.

In DNA form, the CDR3 reads TGTGCCAGCAGCTCGGACAGGCTCTCCTATAATTCACCCCTCCACTTT. This encodes CASSSDRLSYNSPLHF. The chain is built from TRBV7-9 and TRBJ1-6; TRBD1 aligns across 7 bases. Germline-derived CDR1 and CDR2 are SEHNR and FQNEAQ (reference sequence). The CDR3 length is 16 residues. After removal of 4 bases from V and 0 bases from J, the junction contained 3 bases not matched to a gene.

This chain connects TRBV3-1 (or the pseudogene TRBV3-2) to TRBJ2-7; tentative D call: TRBD2 (6 bases). Germline CDR1 and CDR2: LGHDT and YNNKEL (reference sequence). The CDR3 is 15 amino acids. The V gene lost 0 bases and the J gene lost 2 bases, with 11 bases spanning the gap. The CDR3 is CASSQDNRGAYEQYF. Written as DNA, the CDR3 is TGTGCCAGCAGCCAAGATAACCGCGGGGCCTACGAGCAGTACTTC.

This clone was counted once. This chain uses TRBV18 with TRBJ1-3; D not certain. The CDR3 runs to 15 residues. The V gene's germline CDR1 is KGHSH and CDR2 LQKENI. V was cut by 3 bases and J by 0 bases, with 9 bases left in between. Written as DNA, the CDR3 is TGTGCCAGCTCACCGACACTTCTCTCTGGAAACACCATATATTTT. Its translation is CASSPTLLSGNTIYF.

The chain uses TRBV6-5 and TRBJ2-7, with D perhaps TRBD1 (5 bases). This CDR3 has 14 residues. The ends were cut back, 5 bases at V and 6 bases at J, with 17 bases in the middle. Germline V gene sequence: CDR1 MNHEY, CDR2 SVGAGI. In nucleotides, the CDR3 is TGTGCCAGCAGTAGCTCGGCAGGGCTTCGCGAGCAGTACTTC. Translated: CASSSSAGLREQYF.

The chain carries TRBV6-5 and TRBJ2-7; TRBD2 matches at 7 bases. The CDR3 covers 14 residues. Trimming took 7 bases from V and 5 from J; bases not matched to a gene: 11. Per the germline V gene, CDR1 is MNHEY and CDR2 is SVGAGI. The CDR3 coding sequence is TGTGCCAGCACCTCCGGGGAGGGTTTCAACGAGCAGTACTTC. Translated, it gives CASTSGEGFNEQYF.

The chain is built from TRBV19 and TRBJ1-3; possibly TRBD1 for D (5 bases). The V end was cut by 8 bases, the J end by 3 bases, with 11 bases between. The CDR3 is made up of 13 amino acids. Germline V gene sequence: CDR1 LNHDA, CDR2 SQIVND (reference sequence). CDR3 region: CASSDSFGNTIYF. The CDR3 DNA is TGTGCCAGTTCCGACAGTTTTGGAAACACCATATATTTT.

This chain connects TRBV11-3 to TRBJ2-1; maybe TRBD1 (5 bases). Germline V gene sequence: CDR1 SGHNT, CDR2 YENEEA. V was cut by 2 bases and J by 10 bases, with 12 bases left in between. The CDR3 has 13 amino acids. The CDR3 DNA sequence: TGTGCCAGCAGCTTATCCAGGGCAAGAGAGCAGTTCTTC. This sequence encodes CASSLSRAREQFF.

This chain links TRBV7-3 with TRBJ1-2, with D perhaps TRBD1 (6 bases). Trimming took 4 bases from V and 2 from J, leaving 14 bases between them. The CDR3 sequence is 15 residues long. Germline assignment: CDR1 SGHTA and CDR2 FQGTGA. The CDR3 reads CASSCPRGRNYGYTF. For the CDR3, the DNA is TGTGCCAGCAGCTGCCCGCGGGGGCGGAACTATGGCTACACCTTC. Full variable domain (missing parts from reference TRBV7-3 and TRBJ1-2): GAGVSQTPSNKVTEKGKYVELRCDPISGHTALYWYRQSLGQGPEFLIYFQGTGAADDSGLPNDRFFAVRPEGSVSTLKIQRTERGDSAVYLCASSCPRGRNYGYTFGSGTRLTVV.

This rearrangement joins TRBV10-1 to TRBJ2-7; 7 bases are a match to TRBD1. The CDR3 totals 13 residues. V lost 7 bases and J lost 6; bases outside the gene matches: 9. Germline V gene data show CDR1 as WNHNN and CDR2 as SYGVQD (reference sequence). In DNA form, the CDR3 reads TGCGCCAGCAACGGTGACAGGGCGTCCGAGCAGTACTTC. Its protein product is CASNGDRASEQYF.

The V gene is TRBV4-1, the J gene TRBJ2-7; TRBD2 matches at 7 bases. V trimming: 0 bases; J trimming: 2 bases; junction bases outside the gene matches: 4. Germline V gene sequence: CDR1 MGHRA, CDR2 YSYEKL. The length of the CDR3 is 15 residues. This chain's CDR3 is CASSQDGGRPYEQYF. CDR3 nucleotide sequence: TGCGCCAGCAGCCAAGACGGGGGGAGACCCTACGAGCAGTACTTC.

V usage is TRBV5-1 and J usage is TRBJ1-4; 9 bases are shared with TRBD1. Germline V gene data show CDR1 as SGHRS and CDR2 as YFSETQ. The CDR3 contains 15 residues. The ends lost 4 bases at V and 2 bases at J; junction bases unmatched: 3. The CDR3 nucleotides are TGCGCCAGCAGCCAGGGGACAGGGACTAATGAAAAACTGTTTTTT. Its protein is CASSQGTGTNEKLFF.